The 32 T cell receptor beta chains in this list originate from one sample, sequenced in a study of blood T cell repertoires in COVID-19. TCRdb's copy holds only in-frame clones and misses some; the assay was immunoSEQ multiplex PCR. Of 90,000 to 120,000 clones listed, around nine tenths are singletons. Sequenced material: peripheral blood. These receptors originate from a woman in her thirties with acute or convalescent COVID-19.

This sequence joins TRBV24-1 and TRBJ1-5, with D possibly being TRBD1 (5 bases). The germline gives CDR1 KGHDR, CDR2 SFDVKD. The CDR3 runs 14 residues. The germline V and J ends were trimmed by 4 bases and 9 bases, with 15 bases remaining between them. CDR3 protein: CATSDYRRDRPQHF. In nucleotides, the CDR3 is TGTGCCACCAGTGACTATCGCAGGGATCGGCCCCAGCATTTT.

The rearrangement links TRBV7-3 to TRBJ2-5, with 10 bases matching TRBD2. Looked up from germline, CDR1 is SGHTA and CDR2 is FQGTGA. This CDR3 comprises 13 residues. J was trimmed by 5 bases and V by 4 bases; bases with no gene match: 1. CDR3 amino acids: CASSWGLAETQYF. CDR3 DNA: TGTGCCAGCAGCTGGGGACTAGCGGAGACCCAGTACTTC.

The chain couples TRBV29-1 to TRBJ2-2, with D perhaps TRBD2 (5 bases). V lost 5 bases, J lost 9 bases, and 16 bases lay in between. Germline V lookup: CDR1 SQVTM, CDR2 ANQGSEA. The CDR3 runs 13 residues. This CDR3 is CSVHRDSSRELFF. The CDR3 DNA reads TGCAGCGTTCACCGGGATTCGAGTAGGGAGCTGTTTTTT.

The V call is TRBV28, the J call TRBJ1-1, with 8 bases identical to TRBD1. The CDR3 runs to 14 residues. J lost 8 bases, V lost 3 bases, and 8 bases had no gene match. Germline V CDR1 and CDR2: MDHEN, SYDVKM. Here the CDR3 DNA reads TGTGCCAGCAGTTTGTCAGGGGGCCGGGACGAAGCTTTCTTT. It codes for CASSLSGGRDEAFF.

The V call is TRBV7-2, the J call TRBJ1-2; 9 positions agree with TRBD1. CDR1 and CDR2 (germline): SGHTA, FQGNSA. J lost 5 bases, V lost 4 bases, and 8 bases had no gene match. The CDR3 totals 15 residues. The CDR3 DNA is TGTGCCAGCAGCTATGGGACAGGGAGAGTTTATGGCTACACCTTC. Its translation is CASSYGTGRVYGYTF.

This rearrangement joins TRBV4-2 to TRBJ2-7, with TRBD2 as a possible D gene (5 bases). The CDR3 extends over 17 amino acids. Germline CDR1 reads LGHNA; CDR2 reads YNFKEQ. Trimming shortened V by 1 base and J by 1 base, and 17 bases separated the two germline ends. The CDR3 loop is CASSQASSGGGSYEQYF. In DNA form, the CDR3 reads TGTGCCAGCAGCCAAGCCTCGTCGGGTGGAGGATCCTACGAGCAGTACTTC.

CDR3 nucleotides: TGTGCCAGCAGCCAAGACCCCCCTGGGACAGGGAAGCACTATGGCTACACCTTC. The encoded protein is CASSQDPPGTGKHYGYTF. The V and J genes are TRBV3-1 (or the pseudogene TRBV3-2) and TRBJ1-2; 9 bases line up with TRBD1. Per the germline V gene, CDR1 is LGHDT and CDR2 is YNNKEL (reference sequence). Trimming cost V 0 bases and J 3 bases; bases outside gene matches: 11. This CDR3 has 18 residues.

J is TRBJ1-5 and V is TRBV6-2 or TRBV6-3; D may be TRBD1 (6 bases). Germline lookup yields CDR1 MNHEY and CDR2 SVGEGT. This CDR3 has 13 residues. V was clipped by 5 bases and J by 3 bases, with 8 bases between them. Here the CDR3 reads CASSHRDNQPQHF. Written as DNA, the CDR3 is TGTGCCAGCAGTCACAGGGACAATCAGCCCCAGCATTTT.

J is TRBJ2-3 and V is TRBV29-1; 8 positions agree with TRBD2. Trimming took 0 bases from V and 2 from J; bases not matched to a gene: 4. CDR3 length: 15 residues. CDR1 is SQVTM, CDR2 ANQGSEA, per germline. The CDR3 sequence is CSVEETSAYTDTQYF. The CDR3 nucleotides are TGCAGCGTTGAAGAGACTAGCGCCTACACAGATACGCAGTATTTT.

CDR3 region: CASSWERAVNEQFF. The CDR3 nucleotides are TGTGCCAGCAGCTGGGAGCGGGCGGTGAATGAGCAGTTCTTC. The chain employs TRBV7-2 and TRBJ2-1, with a tentative D call TRBD2 (6 bases). CDR3 length: 14 amino acids. Deletions cut 4 bases from V and 7 bases from J, with 14 bases between. Germline CDR1 reads SGHTA; CDR2 reads FQGNSA.

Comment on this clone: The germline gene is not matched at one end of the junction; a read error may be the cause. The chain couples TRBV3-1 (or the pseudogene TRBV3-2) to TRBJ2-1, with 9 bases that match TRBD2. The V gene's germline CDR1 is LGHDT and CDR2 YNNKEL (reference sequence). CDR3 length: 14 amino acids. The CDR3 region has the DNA TGTGCCAGCAGCGACGGACTAGCGTACACTGAGCAGTTCTTC. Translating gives CASSDGLAYTEQFF.

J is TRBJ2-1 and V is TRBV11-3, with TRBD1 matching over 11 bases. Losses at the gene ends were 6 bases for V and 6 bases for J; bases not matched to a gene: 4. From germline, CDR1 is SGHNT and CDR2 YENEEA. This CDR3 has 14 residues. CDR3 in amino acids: CASSGTGGFNEQFF. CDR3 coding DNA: TGTGCCAGCAGTGGGACAGGGGGATTCAATGAGCAGTTCTTC. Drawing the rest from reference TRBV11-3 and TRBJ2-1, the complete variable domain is EAGVVQSPRYKIIEKKQPVAFWCNPISGHNTLYWYLQNLGQGPELLIRYENEEAVDDSQLPKDRFSAERLKGVDSTLKIQPAELGDSAVYLCASSGTGGFNEQFFGPGTRLTVL.

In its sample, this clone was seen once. Here the CDR3 DNA reads TGTGCCAGCTCGTATACTAGCGGGAGTGAAGATACGCAGTATTTT. Translating it yields CASSYTSGSEDTQYF. The chain employs TRBV18 and TRBJ2-3, with 11 bases matching TRBD2. The ends lost 6 bases at V and 5 bases at J; junction bases unmatched: 7. There are 15 residues in the CDR3. Germline V lookup: CDR1 KGHSH, CDR2 LQKENI.

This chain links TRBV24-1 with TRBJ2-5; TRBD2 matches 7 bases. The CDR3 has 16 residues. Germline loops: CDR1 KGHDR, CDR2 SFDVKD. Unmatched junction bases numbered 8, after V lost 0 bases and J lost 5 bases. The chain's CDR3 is CATSDLKPSGGETQYF. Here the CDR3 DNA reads TGTGCCACCAGTGATTTGAAGCCTAGCGGAGGGGAGACCCAGTACTTC.

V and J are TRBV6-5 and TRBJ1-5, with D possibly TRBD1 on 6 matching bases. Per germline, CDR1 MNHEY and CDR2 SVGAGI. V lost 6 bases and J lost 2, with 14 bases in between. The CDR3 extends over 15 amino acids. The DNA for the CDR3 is TGTGCCAGCAGCCCACAGGGCCGAGGCAATCAGCCCCAGCATTTT. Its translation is CASSPQGRGNQPQHF.

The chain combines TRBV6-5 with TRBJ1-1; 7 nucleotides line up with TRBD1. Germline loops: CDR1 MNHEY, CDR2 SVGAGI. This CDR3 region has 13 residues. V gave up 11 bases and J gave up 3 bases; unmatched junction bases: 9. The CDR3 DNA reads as TGTGCCGCCCGAGGGGGCGTTCACACTGAAGCTTTCTTT. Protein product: CAARGGVHTEAFF.

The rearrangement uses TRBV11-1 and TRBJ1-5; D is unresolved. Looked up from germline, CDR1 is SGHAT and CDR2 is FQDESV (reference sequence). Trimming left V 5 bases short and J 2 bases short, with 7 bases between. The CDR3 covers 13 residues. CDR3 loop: CASSRSRNQPQHF. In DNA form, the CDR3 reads TGTGCCAGCAGCCGAAGCCGCAATCAGCCCCAGCATTTT.

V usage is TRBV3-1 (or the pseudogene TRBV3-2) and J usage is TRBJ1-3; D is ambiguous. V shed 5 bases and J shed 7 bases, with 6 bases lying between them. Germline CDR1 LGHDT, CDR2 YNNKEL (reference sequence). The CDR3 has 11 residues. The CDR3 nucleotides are TGTGCCAGCAGCTACGGGAACACCATATATTTT. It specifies CASSYGNTIYF.

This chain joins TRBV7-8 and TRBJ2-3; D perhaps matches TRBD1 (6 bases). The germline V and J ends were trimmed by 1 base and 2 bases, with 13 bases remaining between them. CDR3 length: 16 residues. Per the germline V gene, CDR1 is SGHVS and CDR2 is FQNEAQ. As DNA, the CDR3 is TGTGCCAGCAGCTTAGTGGGACCAGGGGCCACAGATACGCAGTATTTT. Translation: CASSLVGPGATDTQYF.

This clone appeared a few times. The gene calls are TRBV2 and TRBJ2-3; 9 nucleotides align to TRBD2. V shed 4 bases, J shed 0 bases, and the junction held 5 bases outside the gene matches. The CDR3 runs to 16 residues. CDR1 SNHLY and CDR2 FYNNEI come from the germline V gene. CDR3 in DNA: TGTGCCAGCAGTGGGGTACTAGCGGGCAGCACAGATACGCAGTATTTT. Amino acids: CASSGVLAGSTDTQYF.

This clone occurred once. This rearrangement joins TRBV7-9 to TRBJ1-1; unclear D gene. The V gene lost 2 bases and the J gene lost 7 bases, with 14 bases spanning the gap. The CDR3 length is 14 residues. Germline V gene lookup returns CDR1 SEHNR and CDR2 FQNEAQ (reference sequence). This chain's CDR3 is CASSLTGGVIEAFF. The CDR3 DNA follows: TGTGCCAGCAGCTTAACGGGTGGTGTAATTGAAGCTTTCTTT.

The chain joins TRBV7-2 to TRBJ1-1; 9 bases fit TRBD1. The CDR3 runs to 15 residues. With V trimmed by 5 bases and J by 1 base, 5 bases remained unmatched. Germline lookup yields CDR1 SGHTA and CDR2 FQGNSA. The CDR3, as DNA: TGTGCCAGCAGCATCTGGACAGGGGCGAACACTGAAGCTTTCTTT. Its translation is CASSIWTGANTEAFF.

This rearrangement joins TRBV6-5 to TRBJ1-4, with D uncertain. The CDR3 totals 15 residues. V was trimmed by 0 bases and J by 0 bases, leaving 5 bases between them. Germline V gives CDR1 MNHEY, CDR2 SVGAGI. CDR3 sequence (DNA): TGTGCCAGCAGTTACTCCAGGACAACTAATGAAAAACTGTTTTTT. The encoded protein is CASSYSRTTNEKLFF.

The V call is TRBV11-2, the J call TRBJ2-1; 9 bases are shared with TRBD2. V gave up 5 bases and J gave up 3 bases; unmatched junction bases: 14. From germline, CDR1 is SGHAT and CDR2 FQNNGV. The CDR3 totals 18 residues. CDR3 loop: CASSRRAAGGTDYNEQFF. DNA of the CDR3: TGTGCCAGCAGCCGACGGGCAGCGGGGGGCACAGACTACAATGAGCAGTTCTTC.

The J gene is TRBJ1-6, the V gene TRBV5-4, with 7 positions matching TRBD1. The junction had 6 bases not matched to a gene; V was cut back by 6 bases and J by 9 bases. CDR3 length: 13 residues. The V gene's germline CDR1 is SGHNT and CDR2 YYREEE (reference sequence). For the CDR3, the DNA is TGTGCCAGCACCGACAGGGTGGGTTCACCCCTCCACTTT. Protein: CASTDRVGSPLHF. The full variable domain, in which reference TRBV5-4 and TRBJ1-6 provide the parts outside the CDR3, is ETGVTQSPTHLIKTRGQQVTLRCSSQSGHNTVSWYQQALGQGPQFIFQYYREEENGRGNFPPRFSGLQFPNYSSELNVNALELDDSALYLCASTDRVGSPLHFGNGTRLTVT.

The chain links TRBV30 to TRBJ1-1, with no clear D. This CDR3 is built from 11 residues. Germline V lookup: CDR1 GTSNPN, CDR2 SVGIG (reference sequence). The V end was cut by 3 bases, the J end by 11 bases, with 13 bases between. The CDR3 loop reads CAWRDWSGAFF. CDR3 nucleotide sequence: TGTGCCTGGAGGGATTGGAGCGGCGCTTTCTTT.

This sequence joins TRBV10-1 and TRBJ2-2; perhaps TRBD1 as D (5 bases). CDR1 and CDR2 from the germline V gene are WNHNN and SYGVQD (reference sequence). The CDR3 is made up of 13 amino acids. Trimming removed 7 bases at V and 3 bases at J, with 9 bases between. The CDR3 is CASTDTHTGELFF. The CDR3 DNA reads TGCGCCAGCACGGACACCCACACCGGGGAGCTGTTTTTT.

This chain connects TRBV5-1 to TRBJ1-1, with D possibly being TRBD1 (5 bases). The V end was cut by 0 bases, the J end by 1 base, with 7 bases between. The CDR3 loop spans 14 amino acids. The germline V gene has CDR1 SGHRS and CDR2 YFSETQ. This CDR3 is CASSLGRENTEAFF. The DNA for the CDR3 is TGCGCCAGCAGCTTGGGCAGGGAGAACACTGAAGCTTTCTTT.

The CDR3 here is CASSLNRGGGYTF. The DNA for the CDR3 is TGTGCCAGCAGCTTAAACAGGGGAGGTGGCTACACCTTC. The chain couples TRBV7-2 to TRBJ1-2; 7 bases line up with TRBD1. Germline CDR1 is SGHTA and CDR2 is FQGNSA. V shed 2 bases and J 7 bases; nucleotides not matched to a gene: 4. The CDR3 is 13 residues long.

CDR3 loop: CASSPDSLNQPQHF. The CDR3 DNA follows: TGCGCCAGCAGCCCGGACAGTCTCAATCAGCCCCAGCATTTT. The chain links TRBV4-1 to TRBJ1-5; D may be TRBD1 (6 bases). Trimming shortened V by 4 bases and J by 3 bases, and 10 bases separated the two germline ends. CDR3 length equals 14 residues. Germline V gene lookup returns CDR1 MGHRA and CDR2 YSYEKL.

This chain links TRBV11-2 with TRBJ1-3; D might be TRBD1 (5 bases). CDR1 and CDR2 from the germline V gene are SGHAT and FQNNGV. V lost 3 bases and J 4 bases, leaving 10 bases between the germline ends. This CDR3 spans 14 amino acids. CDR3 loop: CASSLDTRGNTIYF. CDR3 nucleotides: TGTGCCAGCAGCTTGGACACGAGAGGAAACACCATATATTTT.

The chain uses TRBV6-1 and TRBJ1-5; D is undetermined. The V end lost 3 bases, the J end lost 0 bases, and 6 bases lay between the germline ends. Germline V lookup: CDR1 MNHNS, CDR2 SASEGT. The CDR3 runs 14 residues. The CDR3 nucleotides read TGTGCCAGCAGTGACCCGGTTAGCAATCAGCCCCAGCATTTT. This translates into CASSDPVSNQPQHF.